The clone carrying this T cell receptor (beta chain) was observed a few times. The antigen is undetermined. The CDR3 is 15 residues long. CDR1 and CDR2 from the germline V gene are SGHTA and FQGNSA. Trimming cost V 1 base and J 7 bases, with 17 bases left between them. The sample is drawn from a study of Siglec-9 on CD8 T cells in melanoma. Findings of the study overall: Siglec-9 reportedly marks and regulates an effector memory CD8+ T-cell subset apparently accumulating in melanoma tumors.

Assay used: immunoSEQ multiplex PCR; TCRdb lists only in-frame clones, some missing. Seen here are 25,000 to 35,000 clones, about 80% observed once, and the top ten hold approximately 5%. The J gene is TRBJ2-7, the V gene TRBV7-2, with D possibly being TRBD2 (6 bases). The sequenced sample was Siglec-9- CD8+ T cells sorted from blood. This sequence originates from a human donor in good health. The CDR3 loop reads CASSLGSGRRREQYV. In DNA form, the CDR3 reads TGTGCCAGCAGCTTAGGATCCGGGAGACGGCGTGAGCAGTACGTC.